One sample yielded the 27 T cell receptor beta chains listed below, sequenced in a study of PD-1 blockade in mismatch repair-deficient tumors. Generated by immunoSEQ multiplex PCR, the TCRdb table keeps only in-frame clones and is missing some. Here the sample spans roughly 110,000 clones, 60% to 85% being singletons. The starting material was peripheral blood, obtained approximately 60 weeks after starting pembrolizumab. All receptors derive from an adult with mismatch repair-deficient cancer.

This clone has only a few counts. This rearrangement joins TRBV7-9 to TRBJ2-7; tentative D call: TRBD1 (7 bases). CDR3 length equals 13 residues. V dropped 5 bases and J dropped 6 bases, with 14 bases sitting between them. CDR1 is SEHNR and CDR2 is FQNEAQ in the germline V gene (reference sequence). The CDR3 here is CASSTSQGGEQYF. The CDR3 DNA follows: TGTGCCAGCAGCACGTCTCAGGGGGGCGAGCAGTACTTC. The full variable domain, with the rest looked up from reference TRBV7-9 and TRBJ2-7, is DTGVSQNPRHKITKRGQNVTFRCDPISEHNRLYWYRQTLGQGPEFLTYFQNEAQLEKSRLLSDRFSAERPKGSFSTLEIQRTEQGDSAMYLCASSTSQGGEQYFGPGTRLTVT.

The rearrangement uses TRBV28 and TRBJ2-1, with TRBD2 matching 7 bases. This CDR3 contains 15 residues. CDR1 is MDHEN and CDR2 is SYDVKM in the germline V gene. V shed 6 bases, J shed 7 bases, and the junction held 12 bases outside the gene matches. The CDR3 loop is CASRPSGALNNEQFF. The CDR3, as DNA: TGTGCCAGCAGACCTAGCGGAGCCTTGAATAATGAGCAGTTCTTC.

The genes are TRBV5-3 and TRBJ1-3; D not resolved. TRBV5-3 is given ORF status, its function remaining uncertain. V lost 0 bases to trimming and J lost 1 base, with 5 bases between them. CDR3 length equals 14 residues. CDR3 DNA: TGTGCCAGAAGCTTGGAAGGATCTGGAAACACCATATATTTT. It specifies CARSLEGSGNTIYF.

The chain is built from TRBV7-3 and TRBJ1-1; 7 bases line up with TRBD1. Per germline, CDR1 SGHTA and CDR2 FQGTGA. J lost 2 bases, V lost 5 bases, and 8 bases had no gene match. The CDR3 loop spans 15 amino acids. CDR3 loop: CASSISGQANTEAFF. For the CDR3, the DNA is TGTGCCAGCAGCATTTCTGGACAGGCCAACACTGAAGCTTTCTTT.

The V call is TRBV7-9, the J call TRBJ2-3, with D perhaps matching TRBD1 or TRBD2 (5 bases each). The CDR3 contains 16 residues. V was cut by 5 bases and J by 1 base, with 16 bases left in between. Per the germline V gene, CDR1 is SEHNR and CDR2 is FQNEAQ (reference sequence). The CDR3 region is CASSASERGGTDTQYF. The CDR3 region has the DNA TGTGCCAGCAGCGCCTCAGAGAGGGGAGGCACAGATACGCAGTATTTT.

V and J are TRBV29-1 and TRBJ2-7; 9 bases are shared with TRBD2. J gave up 0 bases and V 0 bases, and 3 bases lay outside the gene matches. This CDR3 has 15 residues. Germline V gene data show CDR1 as SQVTM and CDR2 as ANQGSEA. The CDR3 region is CSVEERGLASYEQYF. The CDR3, as DNA: TGCAGCGTTGAAGAGAGGGGACTAGCCTCCTACGAGCAGTACTTC.

The chain recombines TRBV5-1 with TRBJ1-1, with D possibly TRBD1 on 6 matching bases. Germline V gene data show CDR1 as SGHRS and CDR2 as YFSETQ. The CDR3 consists of 15 residues. V was shortened by 0 bases and J by 3 bases, with 12 bases between the two germline ends. The CDR3 loop is CASSLVTGRHTEAFF. The CDR3 DNA follows: TGCGCCAGCAGCTTGGTGACAGGCAGACACACTGAAGCTTTCTTT. Full variable domain (outside the CDR3, taken from reference TRBV5-1 and TRBJ1-1): KAGVTQTPRYLIKTRGQQVTLSCSPISGHRSVSWYQQTPGQGLQFLFEYFSETQRNKGNFPGRFSGRQFSNSRSEMNVSTLELGDSALYLCASSLVTGRHTEAFFGQGTRLTVV.

This clone appeared a single time. This sequence joins TRBV28 and TRBJ2-3; TRBD1 matches 12 bases. CDR1 is MDHEN and CDR2 is SYDVKM in the germline V gene. This CDR3 has 18 amino acids. The ends lost 1 base at V and 2 bases at J; junction bases unmatched: 7. The DNA of the CDR3 is TGTGCCAGCAGTTTATCTTTGGGACAGGGGGCATTCACAGATACGCAGTATTTT. It yields the protein CASSLSLGQGAFTDTQYF.

A remark on this clone: This specimen includes other DNA sequences encoding the same CDR3. V usage is TRBV7-3 and J usage is TRBJ2-2; D uncertain. Trimming shortened V by 5 bases and J by 5 bases, and 9 bases separated the two germline ends. The germline gives CDR1 SGHTA, CDR2 FQGTGA. This CDR3 spans 13 amino acids. The CDR3 coding sequence is TGTGCCAGCAGCCCCTTTCGTACCGGGGAGCTGTTTTTT. Its protein product is CASSPFRTGELFF.

The table lists this clone with a few counts. The chain combines TRBV30 with TRBJ1-2, with D unresolved. This CDR3 has 13 amino acids. The V and J ends lost 5 bases and 0 bases respectively, with 10 bases between them. Germline CDR1 and CDR2: GTSNPN and SVGIG (reference sequence). The CDR3 DNA reads TGTGCCTGGGAGGGCGCAGCTAACTATGGCTACACCTTC. Translating gives CAWEGAANYGYTF.

This chain joins TRBV5-4 and TRBJ2-7; the D call may be TRBD1 or TRBD2 (5 bases each). CDR3 size: 16 residues. CDR1 is SGHNT and CDR2 is YYREEE in the germline V gene (reference sequence). V dropped 0 bases and J dropped 0 bases, with 13 bases sitting between them. CDR3 sequence (DNA): TGTGCCAGCAGCTTGGTGGGGGACCGTCGCTCCTACGAGCAGTACTTC. This translates into CASSLVGDRRSYEQYF.

The chain carries TRBV19 and TRBJ1-4; no reliable D call. CDR3 size: 12 residues. The germline V gene encodes CDR1 LNHDA and CDR2 SQIVND (reference sequence). The ends were cut back, 7 bases at V and 3 bases at J, with 6 bases in the middle. The CDR3 coding sequence is TGTGCCAGTAACCAGGCTAATGAAAAACTGTTTTTT. It specifies CASNQANEKLFF.

The genes are TRBV9 and TRBJ2-1; possibly TRBD1 or TRBD2 for D (5 bases each). The V end lost 1 base, the J end lost 6 bases, and 17 bases lay between the germline ends. The CDR3 has 16 amino acids. Germline CDR1 is SGDLS and CDR2 is YYNGEE. The CDR3 loop reads CASSVRDGRLGNEQFF. The DNA of the CDR3 is TGTGCCAGCAGCGTAAGGGACGGGCGGTTGGGCAATGAGCAGTTCTTC.

This chain connects TRBV2 to TRBJ1-1; unclear D gene. Germline CDR1 is SNHLY and CDR2 is FYNNEI. This CDR3 has 13 amino acids. Between the trimmed V and J ends, which lost 7 bases and 4 bases, there was a span of 13 bases. DNA for the CDR3: TGTGCCAGCACCTCCGGGGAAGGCACTGAAGCTTTCTTT. Encoded protein: CASTSGEGTEAFF.

V gene TRBV27 combines with J gene TRBJ1-5; D is possibly TRBD1 (5 bases). CDR3 length: 16 residues. Germline V lookup: CDR1 MNHEY, CDR2 SMNVEV (reference sequence). Trimming removed 0 bases from V and 1 base from J, with 10 bases in between. CDR3 amino acids: CASSLSGVQSNQPQHF. The CDR3 nucleotides are TGTGCCAGCAGTTTATCGGGGGTGCAGAGCAATCAGCCCCAGCATTTT.

This chain joins TRBV4-2 and TRBJ2-1, with D unclear. V was cut by 0 bases and J by 7 bases, with 4 bases left in between. The CDR3 extends over 12 amino acids. Germline V gene lookup returns CDR1 LGHNA and CDR2 YNFKEQ. CDR3 sequence (DNA): TGTGCCAGCAGCCAAGATAATAATGAGCAGTTCTTC. Its translation: CASSQDNNEQFF.

This clone was seen just once. The gene calls are TRBV6-5 and TRBJ2-7; 7 bases match TRBD2. The CDR3 contains 14 residues. J lost 7 bases, V lost 0 bases, and 6 bases had no gene match. The germline gives CDR1 MNHEY, CDR2 SVGAGI. CDR3 residues: CASSYSIAGDEQYF. DNA of the CDR3: TGTGCCAGCAGTTACTCGATTGCGGGAGATGAGCAGTACTTC.

This clone has only a few counts. The chain uses TRBV5-4 and TRBJ1-4; the match to TRBD1 covers 9 bases. CDR3 length equals 16 residues. The germline gives CDR1 SGHNT, CDR2 YYREEE (reference sequence). Trimming at V came to 3 bases and at J to 8 bases, leaving 11 bases not matched to a gene. The CDR3 bases are TGTGCCAGCAGCTCCGGACAGGGGACGACCAAGGAAAAACTGTTTTTT. Translating gives CASSSGQGTTKEKLFF. The full variable domain, rest sourced from reference TRBV5-4 and TRBJ1-4, is ETGVTQSPTHLIKTRGQQVTLRCSSQSGHNTVSWYQQALGQGPQFIFQYYREEENGRGNFPPRFSGLQFPNYSSELNVNALELDDSALYLCASSSGQGTTKEKLFFGSGTQLSVL.

V gene TRBV7-3 combines with J gene TRBJ2-2; TRBD1 agrees at 7 bases. Trimming took 2 bases from V and 6 from J; bases not matched to a gene: 9. CDR3 length: 16 residues. Germline V gene lookup returns CDR1 SGHTA and CDR2 FQGTGA. The CDR3 reads CASSLRSGGNAGELFF. DNA for the CDR3: TGTGCCAGCAGCTTACGGTCAGGGGGTAACGCCGGGGAGCTGTTTTTT.

This clone occurred a few times. The chain recombines TRBV4-1 with TRBJ1-2; D perhaps matches TRBD1 (6 bases). From germline, CDR1 is MGHRA and CDR2 YSYEKL. The ends were cut back, 0 bases at V and 4 bases at J, with 12 bases in the middle. This CDR3 contains 15 residues. The CDR3 protein is CASSQDYGGGYGYTF. The CDR3 DNA reads TGCGCCAGCAGCCAAGATTATGGAGGGGGCTATGGCTACACCTTC.

CDR3 residues: CASSFLLRGAADTQYF. The DNA for the CDR3 is TGTGCCAGCAGCTTCCTTTTGCGGGGGGCAGCAGATACGCAGTATTTT. The chain employs TRBV5-6 and TRBJ2-3, with 8 bases fitting TRBD2. CDR1 and CDR2 from the germline V gene are SGHDT and YYEEEE. With 2 bases clipped from V and 4 bases from J, the junction kept 9 bases outside the gene matches. CDR3 length: 16 amino acids.

This chain connects TRBV10-3 to TRBJ2-3; D is ambiguous. Germline values: CDR1 ENHRY, CDR2 SYGVKD. CDR3 size: 13 residues. Trimming stripped 7 bases from V and 1 base from J, with 9 bases between. The CDR3 loop reads CAIKTSGTDTQYF. CDR3 bases: TGTGCCATCAAGACCTCGGGCACAGATACGCAGTATTTT.

The gene calls are TRBV28 and TRBJ2-3; D gene unclear. Germline CDR1 and CDR2: MDHEN and SYDVKM. Trimming took 3 bases from V and 0 from J, leaving 1 base between them. The CDR3 is 12 amino acids. CDR3 nucleotide sequence: TGTGCCAGCAGTTTCAGCACAGATACGCAGTATTTT. This sequence encodes CASSFSTDTQYF.

The chain couples TRBV2 to TRBJ2-1, with D perhaps matching TRBD2 (5 bases). From germline, CDR1 is SNHLY and CDR2 FYNNEI. CDR3 length: 15 amino acids. The V end was cut by 8 bases, the J end by 0 bases, with 14 bases between. The CDR3 DNA reads TGTGCCAGCGTGGCTGGACTTAGCTCCTACAATGAGCAGTTCTTC. It translates to CASVAGLSSYNEQFF. Full variable domain (missing parts from reference TRBV2 and TRBJ2-1): EPEVTQTPSHQVTQMGQEVILRCVPISNHLYFYWYRQILGQKVEFLVSFYNNEISEKSEIFDDQFSVERPDGSNFTLKIRSTKLEDSAMYFCASVAGLSSYNEQFFGPGTRLTVL.

In its sample, this clone was seen once. The chain couples TRBV6-1 to TRBJ2-1, with D perhaps TRBD2 (5 bases). V was trimmed by 6 bases and J by 5 bases, leaving 14 bases between them. CDR3 length: 14 amino acids. Germline lookup yields CDR1 MNHNS and CDR2 SASEGT. CDR3 protein: CASSGVLNDNEQFF. Here the CDR3 DNA reads TGTGCCAGCAGCGGGGTTTTAAACGACAATGAGCAGTTCTTC.

The genes are TRBV5-1 and TRBJ1-2; D not resolved. CDR1 and CDR2 from the germline V gene are SGHRS and YFSETQ. V lost 4 bases, J lost 0 bases, and 10 bases lay in between. The CDR3 loop spans 14 amino acids. In DNA, the CDR3 is TGCGCCAGCAGCGAGGGCAGCTCTAACTATGGCTACACCTTC. Translation gives CASSEGSSNYGYTF.

The chain employs TRBV13 and TRBJ2-7; weak D call: TRBD2 (5 bases). This CDR3 has 13 amino acids. Germline V gives CDR1 PRHDT, CDR2 FYEKMQ (reference sequence). The V end was cut by 4 bases, the J end by 4 bases, with 11 bases between. The CDR3 loop is CASSSLTSYEQYF. The CDR3 DNA reads TGTGCCAGCAGCTCCCTCACTAGTTACGAGCAGTACTTC.